The 4 T cell receptor beta chains listed next were all sequenced from one sample in a study of identical twins. One entry per CDR3 protein, called by TCRdb with MiXCR from the 5' RACE reads. The repertoire holds about 200,000 distinct CDR3 sequences, with 15% to 20% as singletons. These sequences were also reported in another study, on T cells expressing NK-cell markers.

Sequenced sample: CD8+ T cells sorted from blood. These receptors originate from a woman under 30 in good health.

This clonotype was recorded a few times. V usage is TRBV11-2 and J usage is TRBJ2-3; 9 nucleotides align to TRBD2. CDR1 and CDR2 (germline): SGHAT, FQNNGV. The CDR3 length is 15 residues. V trimming: 8 bases; J trimming: 4 bases; junction bases outside the gene matches: 10. CDR3: CASYRGRGGPDTQYF. In nucleotides, the CDR3 is TGTGCCAGCTATAGAGGGCGGGGGGGCCCAGATACGCAGTATTTT.

The rearrangement uses TRBV25-1 and TRBJ2-7, with TRBD2 as a possible D gene (5 bases). Per germline, CDR1 MGHDK and CDR2 SYGVNS. The CDR3 is made up of 13 amino acids. V was clipped by 4 bases and J by 1 base, with 8 bases between them. CDR3 protein: CASSVPGSYEQYF. For the CDR3, the DNA is TGTGCCAGCAGTGTACCGGGATCCTACGAGCAGTACTTC.

This clonotype was recorded a few times. V usage is TRBV20-1 and J usage is TRBJ1-1; D is possibly TRBD1 (5 bases). The CDR3 has 13 residues. Germline V CDR1 and CDR2: DFQATT, SNEGSKA (reference sequence). Trimming left V 6 bases short and J 6 bases short, with 17 bases between. As DNA, the CDR3 is TGCAGTGCCCCTGGGGCGCAGAGCCCTGAAGCTTTCTTT. Translated, it gives CSAPGAQSPEAFF.

V usage is TRBV7-9 and J usage is TRBJ2-3, with 9 bases matching TRBD2. The CDR3 length is 15 residues. CDR1 and CDR2 (germline): SEHNR, FQNEAQ (reference sequence). After removal of 5 bases from V and 5 bases from J, the junction contained 8 bases not matched to a gene. The CDR3 DNA is TGTGCCAGCAGCCCACCTAGCGGGATCGGAGATACGCAGTATTTT. Amino acid sequence: CASSPPSGIGDTQYF.